Each of the 20 T cell receptor beta chains below was sequenced from the same sample in a study of beta chain features in type 1 diabetes. Expressed TCRB transcripts were sequenced after all isolated RNA was converted to cDNA. Data came from immunoSEQ multiplex PCR; TCRdb stores just in-frame clones and leaves some out. The sample yields about 140,000 clones, less than 9% seen once. The specimen was central memory CD4+ T cells from blood. These receptors were collected from a woman aged 30 to 39 in good health.

Concerning this clone: Other DNA variants within this sample encode the same CDR3. The genes are TRBV11-2 and TRBJ2-3; 7 nucleotides agree with TRBD2. The CDR3 consists of 15 residues. Germline CDR1 reads SGHAT; CDR2 reads FQNNGV. V shed 2 bases and J 2 bases; nucleotides not matched to a gene: 4. The CDR3 DNA is TGTGCCAGCAGCTTAAGAGCGGGACCCACAGATACGCAGTATTTT. This encodes CASSLRAGPTDTQYF. The entire variable domain, with the rest obtained from reference TRBV11-2 and TRBJ2-3, is as follows: EAGVAQSPRYKIIEKRQSVAFWCNPISGHATLYWYQQILGQGPKLLIQFQNNGVVDDSQLPKDRFSAERLKGVDSTLKIQPAKLEDSAVYLCASSLRAGPTDTQYFGPGTRLTVL.

This clone was seen a handful of times. CDR3 loop: CASSSSRSGAETQYF. In DNA, the CDR3 is TGTGCCAGCAGCTCGAGCCGGTCAGGGGCGGAGACCCAGTACTTC. The chain links TRBV7-3 to TRBJ2-5, with TRBD1 as a possible D gene (6 bases). V was cut by 4 bases and J by 5 bases, with 17 bases left in between. The CDR3 has 15 residues. Germline assignment: CDR1 SGHTA and CDR2 FQGTGA.

The chain couples TRBV7-2 to TRBJ2-7; D is possibly TRBD2 (5 bases). V shed 0 bases and J shed 6 bases, with 12 bases lying between them. The CDR3 extends over 14 amino acids. Germline CDR1 SGHTA, CDR2 FQGNSA. CDR3 residues: CASSLARTAREQYF. The CDR3 DNA reads TGTGCCAGCAGCTTAGCGAGGACTGCACGCGAGCAGTACTTC. Looking up the rest from reference TRBV7-2 and TRBJ2-7 gives the full variable domain: GAGVSQSPSNKVTEKGKDVELRCDPISGHTALYWYRQSLGQGLEFLIYFQGNSAPDKSGLPSDRFSAERTGGSVSTLTIQRTQQEDSAVYLCASSLARTAREQYFGPGTRLTVT.

The V call is TRBV7-2, the J call TRBJ1-2; D may be TRBD1 (5 bases). This CDR3 is 14 amino acids long. V was trimmed by 5 bases and J by 2 bases, leaving 12 bases between them. Germline loops: CDR1 SGHTA, CDR2 FQGNSA. Here the CDR3 DNA reads TGTGCCAGCAGCCCCGGACACCAAAACTATGGCTACACCTTC. Protein sequence: CASSPGHQNYGYTF.

V gene TRBV6-1 combines with J gene TRBJ2-3, with 10 bases lining up with TRBD2. The V gene's germline CDR1 is MNHNS and CDR2 SASEGT. This CDR3 has 15 amino acids. Trimming removed 7 bases from V and 4 bases from J; junction bases left unmatched: 8. CDR3 loop: CASIKRAGGADTQYF. The CDR3, as DNA: TGTGCCAGCATTAAACGAGCGGGAGGGGCAGATACGCAGTATTTT.

This clone was seen a handful of times. This chain connects TRBV7-2 to TRBJ2-5, with D possibly TRBD1 on 6 matching bases. From germline, CDR1 is SGHTA and CDR2 FQGNSA. There are 14 residues in the CDR3. V lost 1 base, J lost 4 bases, and 10 bases lay in between. CDR3 in DNA: TGTGCCAGCAGCTTAGATTCAGGGGCAGAGACCCAGTACTTC. Translating gives CASSLDSGAETQYF.

This clone was seen many times. This sequence joins TRBV5-1 and TRBJ2-5; TRBD1 agrees at 7 bases. The CDR3 totals 15 residues. The germline CDR1 and CDR2 sequences are SGHRS and YFSETQ. V was pared by 5 bases and J by 1 base, with 8 bases of the junction left unmatched. The CDR3 reads CASRLMGQTQETQYF. The DNA for the CDR3 is TGCGCCAGCAGATTGATGGGACAGACCCAAGAGACCCAGTACTTC. Full variable domain (outside the CDR3, taken from reference TRBV5-1 and TRBJ2-5): KAGVTQTPRYLIKTRGQQVTLSCSPISGHRSVSWYQQTPGQGLQFLFEYFSETQRNKGNFPGRFSGRQFSNSRSEMNVSTLELGDSALYLCASRLMGQTQETQYFGPGTRLLVL.

In its sample, this clone was seen a few times. The rearrangement joins TRBV2 to TRBJ1-1; D unresolved. The germline V and J ends were trimmed by 5 bases and 3 bases, with 19 bases remaining between them. CDR1 is SNHLY and CDR2 is FYNNEI in the germline V gene. This CDR3 has 16 residues. The CDR3 DNA sequence: TGTGCCAGCAGTTTCCAAGGAGGGTTATCGGACACTGAAGCTTTCTTT. Protein product: CASSFQGGLSDTEAFF.

V gene TRBV18 combines with J gene TRBJ2-7, with D unresolved. The CDR3 covers 12 residues. Trimming shortened V by 1 base and J by 3 bases, and 4 bases separated the two germline ends. Germline V gene data show CDR1 as KGHSH and CDR2 as LQKENI. In nucleotides, the CDR3 is TGTGCCAGCTCACCACAGCACTACGAGCAGTACTTC. Amino acids: CASSPQHYEQYF.

In its sample, this clone was seen a few times. This chain connects TRBV4-2 to TRBJ1-2; D gene unclear. V lost 0 bases and J lost 0, with 14 bases in between. The germline V gene encodes CDR1 LGHNA and CDR2 YNFKEQ. The CDR3 is 17 amino acids. The CDR3 coding sequence is TGTGCCAGCAGCCAAGAAGGCGGAAAACGACCTAACTATGGCTACACCTTC. The encoded protein is CASSQEGGKRPNYGYTF.

V usage is TRBV6-5 and J usage is TRBJ2-5, with 8 nucleotides matching TRBD2. Losses at the gene ends were 5 bases for V and 5 bases for J; bases not matched to a gene: 7. Germline V gene sequence: CDR1 MNHEY, CDR2 SVGAGI. This CDR3 is 14 amino acids long. CDR3 bases: TGTGCCAGCAGTCTACTATCTAGCGGGGAGACCCAGTACTTC. Its translation: CASSLLSSGETQYF.

This clone came up a few times. The chain links TRBV15 to TRBJ2-3, with 7 bases that match TRBD2. V shed 0 bases, J shed 4 bases, and the junction held 4 bases outside the gene matches. Germline CDR1 reads LNHNV; CDR2 reads YYDKDF (reference sequence). This CDR3 has 15 amino acids. The CDR3 region is CATSREREWADTQYF. The DNA for the CDR3 is TGTGCCACCAGCAGAGAGCGGGAGTGGGCAGATACGCAGTATTTT. The full variable domain, rest sourced from reference TRBV15 and TRBJ2-3, is DAMVIQNPRYQVTQFGKPVTLSCSQTLNHNVMYWYQQKSSQAPKLLFHYYDKDFNNEADTPDNFQSRRPNTSFCFLDIRSPGLGDTAMYLCATSREREWADTQYFGPGTRLTVL.

The CDR3 protein is CASSRGLASTDTQYF. The DNA for the CDR3 is TGTGCCAGCAGCAGGGGACTAGCGAGCACAGATACGCAGTATTTT. V gene TRBV7-3 combines with J gene TRBJ2-3; TRBD2 matches at 10 bases. The germline gives CDR1 SGHTA, CDR2 FQGTGA. The CDR3 has 15 amino acids. J was trimmed by 0 bases and V by 5 bases; bases with no gene match: 2. Drawing the rest from reference TRBV7-3 and TRBJ2-3, the complete variable domain is GAGVSQTPSNKVTEKGKYVELRCDPISGHTALYWYRQSLGQGPEFLIYFQGTGAADDSGLPNDRFFAVRPEGSVSTLKIQRTERGDSAVYLCASSRGLASTDTQYFGPGTRLTVL.

The V call is TRBV7-2, the J call TRBJ1-4; TRBD1 is a possible D gene (6 bases). V was pared by 5 bases and J by 8 bases, with 15 bases between. The CDR3 is made up of 14 amino acids. Germline loops: CDR1 SGHTA, CDR2 FQGNSA. The CDR3 region has the DNA TGTGCCAGCAGCCCGAACAGGGATCGGGAAAAACTGTTTTTT. Translating it yields CASSPNRDREKLFF.

This rearrangement joins TRBV7-9 to TRBJ2-5; D gene uncertain. The germline V gene has CDR1 SEHNR and CDR2 FQNEAQ (reference sequence). The CDR3 has 14 amino acids. Deletions cut 7 bases from V and 1 base from J, with 13 bases between. CDR3 DNA sequence: TGTGCCAGCACATCCCACATCATCCAAGAGACCCAGTACTTC. It specifies CASTSHIIQETQYF.

There are a few counts of this clone. The chain employs TRBV15 and TRBJ1-2, with 8 bases matching TRBD1. Germline trimming cut 2 bases from V and 4 bases from J; bases unmatched to any gene: 9. The CDR3 length is 16 residues. Germline V lookup: CDR1 LNHNV, CDR2 YYDKDF (reference sequence). The CDR3 DNA reads TGTGCCACCAGCAGATCTAACAGGGGGGACCTCTATGGCTACACCTTC. Residues: CATSRSNRGDLYGYTF.

There are a few counts of this clone. This chain links TRBV4-1 with TRBJ2-2, with a possible D match to TRBD2 (5 bases). The ends were cut back, 0 bases at V and 3 bases at J, with 14 bases in the middle. CDR3 size: 17 residues. Germline V CDR1 and CDR2: MGHRA, YSYEKL. This chain's CDR3 is CASSQDWSRRDTGELFF. CDR3 coding DNA: TGCGCCAGCAGCCAAGATTGGAGTAGGCGGGACACCGGGGAGCTGTTTTTT.

The chain employs TRBV2 and TRBJ2-2, with a possible D match to TRBD2 (6 bases). CDR1 and CDR2 (germline): SNHLY, FYNNEI. Trimming removed 4 bases at V and 1 base at J, with 19 bases between. This CDR3 is 18 amino acids long. DNA of the CDR3: TGTGCCAGCAGTGCTCCTCCCCCCGGGAGAGGGAACACCGGGGAGCTGTTTTTT. As protein: CASSAPPPGRGNTGELFF. The full variable domain, its missing parts supplied by reference TRBV2 and TRBJ2-2, is EPEVTQTPSHQVTQMGQEVILRCVPISNHLYFYWYRQILGQKVEFLVSFYNNEISEKSEIFDDQFSVERPDGSNFTLKIRSTKLEDSAMYFCASSAPPPGRGNTGELFFGEGSRLTVL.

The chain joins TRBV5-5 to TRBJ2-6; D may be TRBD1 (6 bases). The CDR3 runs 15 residues. Between the trimmed V and J ends, which lost 4 bases and 1 base, there was a span of 9 bases. Germline V CDR1 and CDR2: SGHKS, YYEKEE (reference sequence). The CDR3 nucleotides are TGTGCCAGCAGCCCCGGACAGTCTGGGGCCAACGTCCTGACTTTC. Translation: CASSPGQSGANVLTF.

The CDR3: CASKGGGQVNEQYF. DNA of the CDR3: TGTGCCAGTAAGGGCGGGGGACAGGTGAACGAGCAGTACTTC. This chain uses TRBV19 with TRBJ2-7; tentatively, D is TRBD1 (8 bases). Germline V gives CDR1 LNHDA, CDR2 SQIVND (reference sequence). Trimming removed 7 bases from V and 5 bases from J, with 18 bases in between. The CDR3 is 14 amino acids. Based on the CDR3 plus reference TRBV19 and TRBJ2-7, the full variable domain is DGGITQSPKYLFRKEGQNVTLSCEQNLNHDAMYWYRQDPGQGLRLIYYSQIVNDFQKGDIAEGYSVSREKKESFPLTVTSAQKNPTAFYLCASKGGGQVNEQYFGPGTRLTVT.